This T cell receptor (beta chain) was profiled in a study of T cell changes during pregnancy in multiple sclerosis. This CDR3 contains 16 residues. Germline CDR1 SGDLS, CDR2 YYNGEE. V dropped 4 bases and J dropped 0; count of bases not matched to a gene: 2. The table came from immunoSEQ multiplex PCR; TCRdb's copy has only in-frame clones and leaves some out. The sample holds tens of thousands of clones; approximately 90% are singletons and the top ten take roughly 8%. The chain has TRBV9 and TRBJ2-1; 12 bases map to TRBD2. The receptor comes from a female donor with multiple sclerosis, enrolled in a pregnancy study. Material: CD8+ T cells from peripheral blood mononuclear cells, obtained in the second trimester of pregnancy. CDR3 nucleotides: TGTGCCAGCAGCCCTAGCGGGGGGGGCTCCTACAATGAGCAGTTCTTC. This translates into CASSPSGGGSYNEQFF. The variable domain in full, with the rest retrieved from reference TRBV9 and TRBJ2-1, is DSGVTQTPKHLITATGQRVTLRCSPRSGDLSVYWYQQSLDQGLQFLIQYYNGEERAKGNILERFSAQQFPDLHSELNLSSLELGDSALYFCASSPSGGGSYNEQFFGPGTRLTVL.